This T cell receptor beta chain comes out of a study of cytomegalovirus exposure and HLA in healthy donors. Overall study context: Per a later analysis, the approximately 700 first-cohort and 95 to 150 validation repertoires shared one platform.

V was clipped by 5 bases and J by 2 bases; unmatched bases: 3. Germline V CDR1 and CDR2: SGHVS, FNYEAQ. The CDR3 is 15 amino acids. The study drew the donors from its roughly 110-subject validation cohort, separate from the approximately 700-subject first cohort. A remark on this clone: What it recognizes is unknown.

Produced via immunoSEQ multiplex PCR; TCRdb's table is partial and in-frame only. The data contain about 160,000 clones, around four fifths of them singletons. Study findings and constraints: According to reports, the classifier identified cytomegalovirus status with high specificity and sensitivity.

The receptor comes from a man aged 25-45 years in good health and CMV-seropositive. Input material: PBMCs. The chain joins TRBV7-6 to TRBJ2-7; TRBD2 agrees at 13 bases. The CDR3 region is CASSRGTSGAYEQYF. CDR3 in DNA: TGTGCCAGCAGCCGAGGGACTAGCGGGGCCTACGAGCAGTACTTC.